Listed here are 10 T cell receptor beta chains from one sample, sequenced in a study of CXCR3-negative and CXCR3-positive naive CD8 T cells. Study-level results: Higher TRB CDR3 hydrophobicity marked CXCR3-positive naive cells relative to CXCR3-negative naive cells.

5' RACE with UMI labels generated the TRB cDNA libraries. TCRdb reprocessed the 5' RACE reads and stores each CDR3 protein as one record, lacking DNA. The sample has roughly 110,000 distinct CDR3 sequences, and its top ten clones hold 0.35% to 0.4%. For these TCRs, the target antigens are not known. The sequenced material came from naive CXCR3+ CD8+ T cells from blood. Subset indicated: CD45RO-CCR7+CD27+CD95- naive CD8+ T cells expressing CXCR3 (TNR3+). These receptors came from a human donor in good health. Some clones in this sample may be carry-over from other donors' samples.

This chain connects TRBV29-1 to TRBJ2-2; TCRdb's D gene call, TRBD1, goes unchecked for lack of DNA. The CDR3 runs to 14 residues. CDR1 and CDR2 from the germline V gene are SQVTM and ANQGSEA. CDR3 protein: CSVVWGTNTGELFF.

The chain combines TRBV5-1 with TRBJ1-5; TCRdb designates TRBD1, a call that cannot be tested without DNA. The germline V gene encodes CDR1 SGHRS and CDR2 YFSETQ. This CDR3 has 13 amino acids. CDR3 protein: CASSSTGPWPQHF.

V usage is TRBV3-1 and J usage is TRBJ2-7; TCRdb's D call, TRBD1, is unchecked because there is no DNA. This CDR3 region has 13 residues. Per germline, CDR1 LGHDT and CDR2 YNNKEL (reference sequence). The CDR3 reads CASSQDEGVEQYF.

The genes are TRBV11-2 and TRBJ1-4. CDR1 and CDR2 (germline): SGHAT, FQNNGV. CDR3 length equals 15 residues. CDR3 amino acids: CASSDYRTDNEKLFF.

CDR3 region: CASSLIGNYEQYF. The gene calls are TRBV13 and TRBJ2-7. CDR1 and CDR2 (germline): PRHDT, FYEKMQ (reference sequence). The CDR3 is 13 amino acids.

The gene calls are TRBV2 and TRBJ2-5. The CDR3 length is 11 residues. CDR1 is SNHLY, CDR2 FYNNEI, per germline. The CDR3 spells CASSELTEQYF.

The chain carries TRBV5-6 and TRBJ2-2. CDR1 is SGHDT and CDR2 is YYEEEE in the germline V gene. The CDR3 totals 14 residues. The CDR3 region is CASSLAEQTGELFF.

The gene calls are TRBV29-1 and TRBJ1-4. From germline, CDR1 is SQVTM and CDR2 ANQGSEA. CDR3 length: 13 amino acids. The CDR3: CSVAGTTNEKLFF.

V gene TRBV27 combines with J gene TRBJ2-7. Germline assignment: CDR1 MNHEY and CDR2 SMNVEV (reference sequence). This CDR3 has 13 amino acids. CDR3 in amino acids: CASSFGEHYEQYF.

The chain is built from TRBV7-2 and TRBJ2-7; absent DNA, TCRdb's TRBD2 call cannot be checked. The CDR3 has 15 residues. CDR1 is SGHTA and CDR2 is FQGNSA in the germline V gene. The CDR3 reads CASSLASGGTYEQYF. Full variable domain (outside the CDR3, taken from reference TRBV7-2 and TRBJ2-7): GAGVSQSPSNKVTEKGKDVELRCDPISGHTALYWYRQSLGQGLEFLIYFQGNSAPDKSGLPSDRFSAERTGGSVSTLTIQRTQQEDSAVYLCASSLASGGTYEQYFGPGTRLTVT.